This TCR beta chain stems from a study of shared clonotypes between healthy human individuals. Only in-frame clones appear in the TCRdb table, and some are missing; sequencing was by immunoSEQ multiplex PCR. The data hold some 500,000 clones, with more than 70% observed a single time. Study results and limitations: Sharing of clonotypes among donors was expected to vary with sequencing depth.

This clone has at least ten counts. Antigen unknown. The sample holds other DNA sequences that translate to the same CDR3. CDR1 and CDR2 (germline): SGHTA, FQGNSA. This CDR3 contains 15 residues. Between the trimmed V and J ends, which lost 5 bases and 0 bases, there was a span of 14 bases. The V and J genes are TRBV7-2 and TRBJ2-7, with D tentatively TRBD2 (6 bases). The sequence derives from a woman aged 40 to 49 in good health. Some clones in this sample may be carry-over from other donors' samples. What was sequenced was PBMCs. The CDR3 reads CASSPPGDISYEQYF. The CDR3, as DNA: TGTGCCAGCAGCCCTCCGGGGGATATCTCCTACGAGCAGTACTTC.